This T cell receptor beta chain comes out of a study of cytomegalovirus exposure and HLA in healthy donors. V lost 0 bases and J 4 bases, leaving 16 bases between the germline ends. There are 16 residues in the CDR3. Germline V lookup: CDR1 SGHRS, CDR2 YFSETQ. A multiplex PCR was run with 60 Vbeta primers and 13 Jbeta primers. Assay used: immunoSEQ multiplex PCR; TCRdb lists only in-frame clones, some missing. The sample has fewer than 130,000 clones; around 80% are singletons. The TCR sequence derives from a woman in her thirties or forties in good health and CMV-seronegative. V usage is TRBV5-1 and J usage is TRBJ1-1; TRBD1 is a possible D gene (6 bases). Sample: PBMCs. The CDR3 protein is CASSLAVGGPGTEAFF. CDR3 nucleotide sequence: TGCGCCAGCAGCTTGGCTGTGGGGGGGCCCGGCACTGAAGCTTTCTTT.